This TCR beta chain was obtained from a study of Graves' ophthalmopathy and Graves' hyperthyroidism. Using RNA transcripts, the TCR beta CDR3 regions were amplified. After a first-round RT-PCR with HTBI primers, a second-round multiplex PCR was run. TCRdb recomputed calls from the multiplex PCR reads with MiXCR, one row per CDR3 protein. Of about 230,000 distinct CDR3 sequences in the sample, roughly 50% were seen once. Germline values: CDR1 SGHTA, CDR2 FQGTGA. CDR3 length equals 15 residues. V was cut by 5 bases and J by 0 bases, with 14 bases left in between. Diagnosis relied on clinical symptoms, serum thyroxine, TRAb, thyroid ultrasound and orbital computed tomography.

Input material: peripheral blood. The receptor was derived from an adult man with Graves' ophthalmopathy. This chain connects TRBV7-3 to TRBJ2-7, with D uncertain. The CDR3 reads CASSEFGGGSYEQYF. The CDR3 DNA reads as TGTGCCAGCAGCGAATTCGGTGGTGGCTCCTACGAGCAGTACTTC. The complete variable domain, with remaining parts taken from reference TRBV7-3 and TRBJ2-7, reads GAGVSQTPSNKVTEKGKYVELRCDPISGHTALYWYRQSLGQGPEFLIYFQGTGAADDSGLPNDRFFAVRPEGSVSTLKIQRTERGDSAVYLCASSEFGGGSYEQYFGPGTRLTVT.